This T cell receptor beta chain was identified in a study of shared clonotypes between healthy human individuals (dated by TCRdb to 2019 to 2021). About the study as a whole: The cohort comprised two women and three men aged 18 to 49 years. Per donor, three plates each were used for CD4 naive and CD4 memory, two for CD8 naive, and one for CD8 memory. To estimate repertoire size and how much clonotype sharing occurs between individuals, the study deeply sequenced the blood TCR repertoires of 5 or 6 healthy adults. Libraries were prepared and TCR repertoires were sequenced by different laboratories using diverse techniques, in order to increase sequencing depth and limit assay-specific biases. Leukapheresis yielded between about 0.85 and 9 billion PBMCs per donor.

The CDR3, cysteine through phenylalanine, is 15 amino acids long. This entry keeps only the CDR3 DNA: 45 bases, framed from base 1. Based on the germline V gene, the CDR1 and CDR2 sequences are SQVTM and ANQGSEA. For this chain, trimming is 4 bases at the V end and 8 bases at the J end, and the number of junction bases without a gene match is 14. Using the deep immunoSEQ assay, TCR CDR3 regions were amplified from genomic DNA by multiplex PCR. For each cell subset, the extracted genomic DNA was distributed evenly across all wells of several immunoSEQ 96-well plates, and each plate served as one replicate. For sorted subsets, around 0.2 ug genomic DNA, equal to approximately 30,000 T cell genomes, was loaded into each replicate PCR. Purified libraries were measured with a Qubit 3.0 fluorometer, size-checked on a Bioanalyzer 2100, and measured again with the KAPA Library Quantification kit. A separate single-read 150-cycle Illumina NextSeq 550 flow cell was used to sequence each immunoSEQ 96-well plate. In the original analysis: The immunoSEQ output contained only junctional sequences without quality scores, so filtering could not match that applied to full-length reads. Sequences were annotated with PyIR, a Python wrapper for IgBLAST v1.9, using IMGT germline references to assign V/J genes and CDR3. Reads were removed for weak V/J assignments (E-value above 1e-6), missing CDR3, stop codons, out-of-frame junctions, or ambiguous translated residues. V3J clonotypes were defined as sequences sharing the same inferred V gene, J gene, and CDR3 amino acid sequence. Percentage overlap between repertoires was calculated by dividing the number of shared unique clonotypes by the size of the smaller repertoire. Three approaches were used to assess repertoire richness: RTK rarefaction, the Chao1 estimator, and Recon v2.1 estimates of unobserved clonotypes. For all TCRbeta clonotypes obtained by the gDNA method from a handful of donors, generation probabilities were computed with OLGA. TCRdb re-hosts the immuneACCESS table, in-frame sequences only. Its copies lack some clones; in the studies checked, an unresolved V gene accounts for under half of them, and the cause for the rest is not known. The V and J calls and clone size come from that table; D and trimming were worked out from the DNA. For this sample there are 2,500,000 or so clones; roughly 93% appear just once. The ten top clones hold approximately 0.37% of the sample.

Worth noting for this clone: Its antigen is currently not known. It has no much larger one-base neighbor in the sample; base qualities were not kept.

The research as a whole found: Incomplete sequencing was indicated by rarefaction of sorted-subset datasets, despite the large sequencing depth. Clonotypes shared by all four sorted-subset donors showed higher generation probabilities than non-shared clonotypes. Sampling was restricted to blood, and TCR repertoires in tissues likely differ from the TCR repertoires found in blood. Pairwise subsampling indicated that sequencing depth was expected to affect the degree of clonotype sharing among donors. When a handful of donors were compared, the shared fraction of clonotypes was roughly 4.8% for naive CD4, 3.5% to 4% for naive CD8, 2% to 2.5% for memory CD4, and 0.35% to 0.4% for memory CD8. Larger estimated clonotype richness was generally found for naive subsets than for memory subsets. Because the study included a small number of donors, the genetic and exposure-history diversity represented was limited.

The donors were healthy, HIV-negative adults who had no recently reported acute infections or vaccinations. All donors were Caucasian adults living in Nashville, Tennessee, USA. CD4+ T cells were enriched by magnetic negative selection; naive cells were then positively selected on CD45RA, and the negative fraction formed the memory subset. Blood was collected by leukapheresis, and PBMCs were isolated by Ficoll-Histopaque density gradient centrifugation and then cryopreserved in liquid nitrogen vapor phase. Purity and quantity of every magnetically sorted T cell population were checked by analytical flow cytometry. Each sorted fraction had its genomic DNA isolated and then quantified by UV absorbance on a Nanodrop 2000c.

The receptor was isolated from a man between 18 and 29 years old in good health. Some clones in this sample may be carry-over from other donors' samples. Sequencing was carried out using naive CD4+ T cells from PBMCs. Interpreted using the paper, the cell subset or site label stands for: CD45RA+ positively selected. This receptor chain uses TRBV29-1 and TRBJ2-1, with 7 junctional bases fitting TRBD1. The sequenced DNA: TGCAGCGTTGCACCAACTATGACAGGGTATGATGAGCAGTTCTTC. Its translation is CSVAPTMTGYDEQFF.